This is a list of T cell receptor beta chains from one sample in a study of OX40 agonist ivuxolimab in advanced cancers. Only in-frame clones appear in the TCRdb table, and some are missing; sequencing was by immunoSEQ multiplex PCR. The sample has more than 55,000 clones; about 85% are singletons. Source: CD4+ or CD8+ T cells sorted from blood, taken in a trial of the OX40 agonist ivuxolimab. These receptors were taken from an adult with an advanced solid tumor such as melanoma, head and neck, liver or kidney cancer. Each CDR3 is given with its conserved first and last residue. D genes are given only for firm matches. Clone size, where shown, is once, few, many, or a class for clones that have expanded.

cdr3_nt: TGTGCCAGCAGCCCTGGGGCCCTAAACAATGAGCAGTTCTTC
cdr3_aa: CASSPGALNNEQFF
d_call: -
j_call: TRBJ2-1
v_call: TRBV11-1
clone_size: -

cdr3_nt: TGTGCCAGCAGCCCTCGGGGGCGATACGAGCAGTACTTC
cdr3_aa: CASSPRGRYEQYF
d_call: -
j_call: TRBJ2-7
v_call: TRBV6-5
clone_size: few

cdr3_nt: TGTGCCAGCAGTTCGATCCAGGCTCGGTTAGGAAACACCATATATTTT
cdr3_aa: CASSSIQARLGNTIYF
d_call: -
j_call: TRBJ1-3
v_call: TRBV28
clone_size: once

cdr3_nt: TGTGCCAGCAAATACAGGGGGCCCACCGGGGAGCTGTTTTTT
cdr3_aa: CASKYRGPTGELFF
d_call: TRBD1
j_call: TRBJ2-2
v_call: TRBV6-5
clone_size: -

cdr3_nt: TGCGCCAGCAGCACACCGGGGACCGCTGCGGAGACCCAGTACTTC
cdr3_aa: CASSTPGTAAETQYF
d_call: -
j_call: TRBJ2-5
v_call: TRBV5-1
clone_size: -

cdr3_nt: TGTGCCAGCAGCCGAGTAGGCAATGAGCAGTTCTTC
cdr3_aa: CASSRVGNEQFF
d_call: -
j_call: TRBJ2-1
v_call: TRBV6-5
clone_size: -

cdr3_nt: TGTGCCAGCAGCCGCGGACCCCCGGACTACGAGCAGTACTTC
cdr3_aa: CASSRGPPDYEQYF
d_call: -
j_call: TRBJ2-7
v_call: TRBV7-3
clone_size: -

cdr3_nt: TGTGCCAGCAGCCTCCAAGTGGTGAGGGGAGAAACCCAGTACTTC
cdr3_aa: CASSLQVVRGETQYF
d_call: -
j_call: TRBJ2-5
v_call: TRBV7-8
clone_size: -

cdr3_nt: TGCGCCAGCAGTGAAATAGGGCAGAACACAGATACGCAGTATTTT
cdr3_aa: CASSEIGQNTDTQYF
d_call: -
j_call: TRBJ2-3
v_call: TRBV10-1
clone_size: -

cdr3_nt: TGTGCCATCGGACAGGGGGCCGCAGATACGCAGTATTTT
cdr3_aa: CAIGQGAADTQYF
d_call: TRBD1
j_call: TRBJ2-3
v_call: TRBV10-3
clone_size: -

cdr3_nt: TGTGCCAGCAGTTTTGTGGGGGCCTATAATTCACCCCTCCACTTT
cdr3_aa: CASSFVGAYNSPLHF
d_call: -
j_call: TRBJ1-6
v_call: TRBV27
clone_size: once

cdr3_nt: TGTGCCAGCAGCCACCTCCTGGACCCCTACGAGCAGTACTTC
cdr3_aa: CASSHLLDPYEQYF
d_call: -
j_call: TRBJ2-7
v_call: TRBV7-9
clone_size: -

cdr3_nt: TGTGCCTCACAGCGGGAGGGCCGACATGAGACCCAGTACTTC
cdr3_aa: CASQREGRHETQYF
d_call: TRBD2
j_call: TRBJ2-5
v_call: TRBV5-5
clone_size: few

cdr3_nt: TGCAGTAAAGCCCGCGGCAATGAGCAGTTCTTC
cdr3_aa: CSKARGNEQFF
d_call: -
j_call: TRBJ2-1
v_call: TRBV20-1
clone_size: -

cdr3_nt: TGTGCCAGCAGCCCCCGGACAGGAAGTATAGGCTACACCTTC
cdr3_aa: CASSPRTGSIGYTF
d_call: TRBD1
j_call: TRBJ1-2
v_call: TRBV6-4
clone_size: few

cdr3_nt: TGTGCCAGTAGTATAGCCTCGTCTAGCGGGAGGAGAGGCGAGCAGTACTTC
cdr3_aa: CASSIASSSGRRGEQYF
d_call: TRBD2
j_call: TRBJ2-7
v_call: TRBV19
clone_size: -

cdr3_nt: TGTGCCAGTAGTATAGGCGGAAGCAAGGGCAATCAGCCCCAGCATTTT
cdr3_aa: CASSIGGSKGNQPQHF
d_call: -
j_call: TRBJ1-5
v_call: TRBV19
clone_size: -